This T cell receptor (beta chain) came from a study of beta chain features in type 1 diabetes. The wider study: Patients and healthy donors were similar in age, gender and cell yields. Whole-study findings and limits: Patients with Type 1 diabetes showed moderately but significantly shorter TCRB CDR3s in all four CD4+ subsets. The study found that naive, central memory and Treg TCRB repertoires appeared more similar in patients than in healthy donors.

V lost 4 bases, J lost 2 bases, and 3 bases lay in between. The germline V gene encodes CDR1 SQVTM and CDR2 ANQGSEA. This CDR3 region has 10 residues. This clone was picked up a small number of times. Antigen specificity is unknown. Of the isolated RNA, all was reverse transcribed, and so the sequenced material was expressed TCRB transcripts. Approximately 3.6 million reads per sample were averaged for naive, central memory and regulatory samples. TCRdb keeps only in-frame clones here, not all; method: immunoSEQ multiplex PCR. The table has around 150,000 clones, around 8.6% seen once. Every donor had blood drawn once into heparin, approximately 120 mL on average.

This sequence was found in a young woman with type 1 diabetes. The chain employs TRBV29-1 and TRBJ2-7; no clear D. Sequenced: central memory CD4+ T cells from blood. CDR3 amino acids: CSVVAYEQYF. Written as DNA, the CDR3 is TGCAGCGTTGTAGCCTACGAGCAGTACTTC.